The present T cell receptor (beta chain) was sequenced within a study of T cell changes during pregnancy in multiple sclerosis. Germline CDR1 is SGHTA and CDR2 is FQGNSA. The CDR3 loop spans 15 amino acids. With 1 base clipped from V and 14 bases from J, the junction kept 14 bases outside the gene matches. Data came from immunoSEQ multiplex PCR; TCRdb stores just in-frame clones and leaves some out. This table has over 90,000 clones, about nine tenths appearing once. The sequencing used peripheral blood, collected in the second trimester of pregnancy. This receptor was taken from a female donor in good health, enrolled as a control in a pregnancy study. V usage is TRBV7-2 and J usage is TRBJ2-3, with TRBD2 matching over 8 bases. The CDR3 loop reads CASSLEAGGRKSAYF. In DNA form, the CDR3 reads TGTGCCAGCAGCTTAGAGGCGGGAGGCCGGAAGTCGGCGTATTTT.